This TCR beta chain was profiled in a study of T cells in Graves' hyperthyroidism and ophthalmopathy. Study-wide points: Ophthalmopathy and stable hyperthyroidism were told apart by a 13 V-J model. Within blood appeared most thyroid clonotypes that had expanded above 0.001.

Exclusion criteria comprised uncontrolled infection, other autoimmune disease, pregnancy or lactation. V lost 3 bases and J lost 4, with 12 bases in between. The CDR3 runs to 14 residues. To note about this clonotype: Antigen specificity is unknown.

Regions amplified from RNA transcripts were the TCR beta CDR3 regions. Primed by the HTBI set, a first-round RT-PCR was run on the TCR CDR3. TCRdb reprocessed the multiplex PCR reads with MiXCR, giving one entry per CDR3 protein. The sample has under 450,000 distinct CDR3 sequences; less than 15% are singletons. The receptor was isolated from a man younger than 45 with Graves' hyperthyroidism that later progressed to Graves' ophthalmopathy. J is TRBJ1-2 and V is TRBV12-3 or TRBV12-4; D is uncertain. What was sequenced was blood. For the CDR3, the DNA is TGTGCCAGCAGTTTCATCCCGGTAGCCTATGGCTACACCTTC. Amino acids: CASSFIPVAYGYTF.